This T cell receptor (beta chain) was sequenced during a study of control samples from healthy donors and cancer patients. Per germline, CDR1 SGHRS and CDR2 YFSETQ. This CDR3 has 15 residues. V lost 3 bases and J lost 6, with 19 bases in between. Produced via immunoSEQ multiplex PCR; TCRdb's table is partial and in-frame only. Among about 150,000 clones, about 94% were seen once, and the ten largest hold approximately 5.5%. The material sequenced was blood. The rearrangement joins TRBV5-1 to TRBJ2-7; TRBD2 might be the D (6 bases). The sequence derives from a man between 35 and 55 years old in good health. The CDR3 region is CASSSPGGGRLEQYF. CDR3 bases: TGCGCCAGCAGCTCCCCGGGTGGAGGGCGGCTCGAGCAGTACTTC.